This T cell receptor (beta chain) was sequenced for a study of regulatory T cells in long-lasting Graves disease. To make TCR beta libraries, researchers used iRepertoire HTBI primers and Arm-PCR of CDR3 regions. MiXCR, applied by TCRdb to the multiplex PCR reads, yields one record per CDR3 protein. The sample records 350,000 to 450,000 distinct CDR3 sequences, roughly 20% being singletons. The CDR3 loop spans 11 amino acids. Germline CDR1 reads SGHRS; CDR2 reads YFSETQ. Time point defined: persistent/refractory GD, antithyroid drugs over 5 years with positive TRAb. PBMC-derived RNA was used for the TCR library. General study findings and limits: Gene preferences differed: TRBV28, TRBJ1-2, TRBJ2-5 in persistent cases.

Ten or more counts support this clonotype. Its target is unknown. One end of the junction varies from germline; a read error may be responsible. The receptor was isolated from a woman in her thirties or forties with Graves disease. The V call is TRBV5-1, the J call TRBJ1-1; unclear D gene. Specimen: peripheral blood mononuclear cells (PBMCs), collected when the disease was refractory, from a patient treated with antithyroid drugs. The CDR3 reads CASSYSTEAFF. CDR3 sequence (DNA): TGTGCCAGCAGTTACAGCACTGAAGCTTTCTTT.